Listed here are 20 T cell receptor beta chains from one sample, sequenced in a study of blood T cell repertoires in COVID-19. The data were produced by immunoSEQ multiplex PCR, yet TCRdb's version contains in-frame clones alone and is incomplete. The sample comprises about 220,000 clones, 80% to 90% of which are singletons, and about 4.6% rests with the top ten. The sequenced sample was PBMCs or T cells enriched from blood (not recorded which). These receptors all stem from a woman aged 50 to 65 who had been exposed to COVID-19.

This chain uses TRBV9 with TRBJ1-1; D possibly corresponds to TRBD1 (5 bases). Trimming left V 0 bases short and J 2 bases short, with 11 bases between. Germline loops: CDR1 SGDLS, CDR2 YYNGEE. CDR3 size: 15 residues. CDR3 loop: CASSVGGHFNTEAFF. CDR3 nucleotide sequence: TGTGCCAGCAGCGTAGGCGGACACTTTAACACTGAAGCTTTCTTT.

The chain uses TRBV3-1 (or the pseudogene TRBV3-2) and TRBJ1-1; the D is unclear. V was cut by 5 bases and J by 1 base, with 14 bases left in between. The germline V gene encodes CDR1 LGHDT and CDR2 YNNKEL (reference sequence). The CDR3 loop spans 15 amino acids. DNA for the CDR3: TGTGCCAGCAGCTCCTCTCCTGGCGGGAACACTGAAGCTTTCTTT. Amino acids: CASSSSPGGNTEAFF.

The rearrangement uses TRBV13 and TRBJ2-6, with D possibly TRBD2 on 6 matching bases. The V end was cut by 7 bases, the J end by 2 bases, with 9 bases between. The CDR3 extends over 14 amino acids. CDR1 is PRHDT, CDR2 FYEKMQ, per germline (reference sequence). This CDR3 is CASNGGAGANVLTF. In nucleotides, the CDR3 is TGTGCCAGCAACGGGGGAGCTGGGGCCAACGTCCTGACTTTC.

The gene calls are TRBV6-5 and TRBJ2-5; 7 bases match TRBD2. Germline V gene data show CDR1 as MNHEY and CDR2 as SVGAGI. Trimming at V came to 5 bases and at J to 3 bases, leaving 3 bases not matched to a gene. This CDR3 contains 13 residues. The CDR3 sequence is CASSPREEETQYF. The CDR3 DNA reads as TGTGCCAGCAGTCCCCGGGAGGAAGAGACCCAGTACTTC.

In regard to this clone: Additional DNA sequences in this sample encode the identical CDR3. V gene TRBV28 combines with J gene TRBJ2-3; D is possibly TRBD2 (7 bases). The CDR3 consists of 15 residues. The V gene's germline CDR1 is MDHEN and CDR2 SYDVKM. V was trimmed by 5 bases and J by 0 bases, leaving 12 bases between them. The CDR3 is CASSRGGPSTDTQYF. Here the CDR3 DNA reads TGTGCCAGCAGTAGGGGGGGCCCCAGCACAGATACGCAGTATTTT. The full variable domain, its missing parts supplied by reference TRBV28 and TRBJ2-3, is DVKVTQSSRYLVKRTGEKVFLECVQDMDHENMFWYRQDPGLGLRLIYFSYDVKMKEKGDIPEGYSVSREKKERFSLILESASTNQTSMYLCASSRGGPSTDTQYFGPGTRLTVL.

The rearrangement uses TRBV5-1 and TRBJ2-3, with 7 bases fitting TRBD2. The germline V gene has CDR1 SGHRS and CDR2 YFSETQ. CDR3 length: 13 residues. The V gene end was trimmed by 10 bases and the J gene end by 6 bases; junction bases not matched to a gene: 11. CDR3 nucleotides: TGCGCCTCCGGCCGGGCGGGGGTTGATACGCAGTATTTT. Amino acids: CASGRAGVDTQYF.

This chain uses TRBV28 with TRBJ1-5; 8 bases align to TRBD1. Germline loops: CDR1 MDHEN, CDR2 SYDVKM. V shed 5 bases and J 5 bases; nucleotides not matched to a gene: 11. This CDR3 contains 16 residues. For the CDR3, the DNA is TGTGCCAGCAGTCCGCATCCAGGGGGCCCGCATCAGCCCCAGCATTTT. Translation: CASSPHPGGPHQPQHF.

V usage is TRBV9 and J usage is TRBJ1-2; maybe TRBD1 (5 bases). This CDR3 has 12 amino acids. The germline V gene encodes CDR1 SGDLS and CDR2 YYNGEE. Trimming left V 3 bases short and J 7 bases short, with 10 bases between. The CDR3, as DNA: TGTGCCAGCAGCGGTTCAGGGCTTGGCTACACCTTC. Translating gives CASSGSGLGYTF.

V gene TRBV6-2 or TRBV6-3 combines with J gene TRBJ1-5, with TRBD1 matching 8 bases. Germline trimming cut 6 bases from V and 5 bases from J; bases unmatched to any gene: 9. CDR1 MNHEY and CDR2 SVGEGT come from the germline V gene. The CDR3 is made up of 15 amino acids. The DNA of the CDR3 is TGTGCCAGCAGCAGGACAGGGAAAGGGGATCAGCCCCAGCATTTT. Encoded protein: CASSRTGKGDQPQHF.

This clone occurred once. The CDR3 here is CASSLSRGVDEQFF. Written as DNA, the CDR3 is TGTGCCAGCAGCTTAAGCAGGGGCGTTGATGAGCAGTTCTTC. The chain recombines TRBV11-3 with TRBJ2-1; TRBD1 might be the D (6 bases). With 2 bases removed from V and 8 bases from J, the gap between germline ends came to 13 bases. The CDR3 runs to 14 residues. CDR1 is SGHNT and CDR2 is YENEEA in the germline V gene. The complete variable domain, with remaining parts taken from reference TRBV11-3 and TRBJ2-1, reads EAGVVQSPRYKIIEKKQPVAFWCNPISGHNTLYWYLQNLGQGPELLIRYENEEAVDDSQLPKDRFSAERLKGVDSTLKIQPAELGDSAVYLCASSLSRGVDEQFFGPGTRLTVL.

This clone appeared once. The V call is TRBV3-1 (or the pseudogene TRBV3-2), the J call TRBJ2-7; D perhaps matches TRBD1 (5 bases). The CDR3 is 15 amino acids. Trimming pared 6 bases from V and 2 bases from J, leaving 17 bases between. Germline CDR1 LGHDT, CDR2 YNNKEL (reference sequence). CDR3 sequence: CASRQTDSETYEQYF. As DNA, the CDR3 is TGTGCCAGCAGACAGACCGACAGCGAAACCTACGAGCAGTACTTC.

The chain's CDR3 is CAISESKGGGNTDTQYF. The CDR3 nucleotides read TGTGCCATCAGTGAGTCGAAGGGCGGGGGGAACACAGATACGCAGTATTTT. The chain couples TRBV10-3 to TRBJ2-3, with TRBD2 matching 8 bases. Trimming cost V 0 bases and J 2 bases; bases outside gene matches: 7. Germline loops: CDR1 ENHRY, CDR2 SYGVKD. The CDR3 is 17 residues long.

The chain carries TRBV10-3 and TRBJ2-3; D is possibly TRBD2 (6 bases). The CDR3 sequence is 14 residues long. V shed 10 bases and J shed 0 bases, with 14 bases lying between them. The germline gives CDR1 ENHRY, CDR2 SYGVKD. The CDR3 DNA follows: TGTGCCACGACGGAGGGGCTTAGCACAGATACGCAGTATTTT. This gives the protein CATTEGLSTDTQYF.

V is TRBV5-1 and J is TRBJ2-2; D is perhaps TRBD1 (5 bases). Trimming left V 2 bases short and J 2 bases short, with 7 bases between. Germline CDR1 SGHRS, CDR2 YFSETQ. This CDR3 has 14 residues. The CDR3 spells CASSFWGNTGELFF. The CDR3 nucleotides read TGCGCCAGCAGCTTTTGGGGCAACACCGGGGAGCTGTTTTTT. Combining the CDR3 with reference TRBV5-1 and TRBJ2-2 gives the whole variable domain KAGVTQTPRYLIKTRGQQVTLSCSPISGHRSVSWYQQTPGQGLQFLFEYFSETQRNKGNFPGRFSGRQFSNSRSEMNVSTLELGDSALYLCASSFWGNTGELFFGEGSRLTVL.

This clone has only a few counts. This chain uses TRBV4-3 with TRBJ2-6; tentative D call: TRBD2 (6 bases). The V gene's germline CDR1 is LGHNA and CDR2 YSLEER. The V and J ends lost 0 bases and 0 bases respectively, with 9 bases between them. This CDR3 is 17 amino acids long. For the CDR3, the DNA is TGCGCCAGCAGCCAAGAGGGGGGTTACTCTGGGGCCAACGTCCTGACTTTC. Translated, it gives CASSQEGGYSGANVLTF.

CDR3 sequence: CASSSDSFQPQHF. The CDR3 DNA is TGTGCCAGCAGCTCGGACAGTTTCCAGCCCCAGCATTTT. This sequence joins TRBV28 and TRBJ1-5, with D possibly being TRBD1 (6 bases). Germline V gives CDR1 MDHEN, CDR2 SYDVKM. The germline V and J ends were trimmed by 6 bases and 7 bases, with 13 bases remaining between them. CDR3 length: 13 amino acids.

The CDR3 reads CASSRAGQTEAFF. CDR3 nucleotide sequence: TGTGCCAGTAGTAGAGCAGGGCAAACTGAAGCTTTCTTT. The V and J genes are TRBV19 and TRBJ1-1; D is perhaps TRBD1 (5 bases). This CDR3 is 13 amino acids long. The germline CDR1 and CDR2 sequences are LNHDA and SQIVND (reference sequence). Between the trimmed V and J ends, which lost 4 bases and 5 bases, there was a span of 11 bases.

This rearrangement joins TRBV6-4 to TRBJ2-3, with TRBD2 matching 9 bases. CDR1 MRHNA and CDR2 SNTAGT come from the germline V gene. V lost 5 bases to trimming and J lost 6 bases; unmatched junction nucleotides: 12. The CDR3 consists of 16 residues. CDR3 region: CASSLLAGSARDTQYF. The CDR3 DNA reads TGTGCCAGCAGTCTTCTAGCGGGGTCGGCAAGGGATACGCAGTATTTT.

In its sample, this clone was seen once. J is TRBJ1-1 and V is TRBV25-1; TRBD1 might be the D (5 bases). Per germline, CDR1 MGHDK and CDR2 SYGVNS. The CDR3 totals 17 residues. The germline V and J ends were trimmed by 4 bases and 2 bases, with 20 bases remaining between them. CDR3 sequence reads: CASSGWGEGMDNTEAFF. In nucleotides, the CDR3 is TGTGCCAGCAGTGGATGGGGGGAAGGTATGGATAACACTGAAGCTTTCTTT.

The rearrangement uses TRBV27 and TRBJ1-1, with unresolved D. The CDR3 is made up of 13 amino acids. Germline lookup yields CDR1 MNHEY and CDR2 SMNVEV (reference sequence). V gave up 4 bases and J gave up 1 base, with 7 bases separating them. The chain's CDR3 is CASSSYRNTEAFF. CDR3 bases: TGTGCCAGCAGTTCTTACAGGAACACTGAAGCTTTCTTT.